The following is a TCR beta chain sequence with its context. Its antigen remains unidentified. The CDR3 totals 13 residues. CDR1 SGHDN and CDR2 FVKESK come from the germline V gene. TCR beta libraries were prepared from cDNA with unique molecular identifiers. TCRdb analysed the PCR reads with MiXCR anew, one entry per CDR3 protein. This sample yields 450,000 to 700,000 distinct CDR3 sequences, of which around 40% are seen a single time; roughly 1.7% belongs to the top ten. This entry comes from a study of post-analysis software for immune sequencing data. Study conclusions and caveats: Patients showed TRBV5-6, TRBV5-1 and TRBV20-1 among five TRBV segments more frequent than in controls.

The receptor's source is a girl aged 10 to 17 with multiple sclerosis. The chain has TRBV14 and TRBJ2-7, with D uncertain. The DNA matches TRBJ2-5 better at its end, which makes the J call doubtful. The specimen sequenced was blood. The DNA of the CDR3 is TGTGCCAGCAGCCAAGTATTGGGAGAGACCCAGTACTTC. Its protein product is CASSQVLGETQYF.